These 30 T cell receptor beta chains share one sample of origin, sequenced in a study of blood T cell repertoires in COVID-19 (dated by TCRdb to about 2020). Libraries were built with the immunoSEQ multiplex PCR assay. TCRdb took this table from immuneACCESS and kept in-frame rearrangements with V and J called. Such tables lack part of the clones; where checked against another copy, unresolved V genes explain under half of the gap, and the rest is unexplained. A total of some 49,000 clones appear in this sample, about 85% of them only once. The biggest ten clones account for 10% to 13% of the sample. Sequenced: peripheral blood. The receptors here all came from a human donor in a cohort sampled during active COVID-19.

This clone is medium-sized (0.01 to 0.1%) in the sample. V and J are TRBV10-1 and TRBJ2-7; the D is unclear. Trimming shortened V by 2 bases and J by 6 bases, and 11 bases separated the two germline ends. The germline V gene has CDR1 WNHNN and CDR2 SYGVQD (reference sequence). This CDR3 has 13 residues. The CDR3 reads CASSENLQSEQYF. The CDR3 DNA follows: TGCGCCAGCAGTGAGAATTTACAGAGCGAGCAGTACTTC.

The J gene is TRBJ2-1, the V gene TRBV3-1 (or the pseudogene TRBV3-2); weak D call: TRBD1 (6 bases). Trimming left V 1 base short and J 3 bases short, with 7 bases between. This CDR3 is 14 amino acids long. Germline assignment: CDR1 LGHDT and CDR2 YNNKEL (reference sequence). The DNA for the CDR3 is TGTGCCAGCAGCCAAGTCAGGGGCTACAATGAGCAGTTCTTC. Its protein product is CASSQVRGYNEQFF.

The chain employs TRBV10-2 and TRBJ2-1; 13 bases align to TRBD2. The CDR3 is made up of 17 amino acids. Germline V CDR1 and CDR2: WSHSY, SAAADI. Trimming removed 4 bases from V and 10 bases from J; junction bases left unmatched: 13. CDR3 region: CASSAIGLAGVRSEQFF. The CDR3 nucleotides read TGCGCCAGCAGTGCTATCGGACTAGCGGGAGTCCGATCGGAGCAGTTCTTC.

This rearrangement joins TRBV6-4 to TRBJ1-1; D perhaps matches TRBD1 (6 bases). CDR3 length: 13 residues. Germline-derived CDR1 and CDR2 are MRHNA and SNTAGT. V lost 1 base and J lost 11, with 14 bases in between. CDR3 DNA: TGTGCCAGCAGTGACTTAGGGAGGGGGAGTGCTTTCTTT. Translated, it gives CASSDLGRGSAFF.

The chain joins TRBV30 to TRBJ1-4, with D unresolved. Germline-derived CDR1 and CDR2 are GTSNPN and SVGIG (reference sequence). The V end lost 4 bases, the J end lost 5 bases, and 14 bases lay between the germline ends. This CDR3 has 14 amino acids. CDR3 amino acids: CAWTRWATNEKLFF. In nucleotides, the CDR3 is TGTGCCTGGACCCGGTGGGCTACGAATGAAAAACTGTTTTTT.

The rearrangement uses TRBV7-8 and TRBJ2-7; 7 bases map to TRBD2. Germline CDR1 and CDR2: SGHVS and FQNEAQ. The junction had 10 bases not matched to a gene; V was cut back by 1 base and J by 7 bases. This CDR3 spans 15 amino acids. CDR3 in DNA: TGTGCCAGCAGCTTAGGGCGCGGGACTAACCAGGAGCAGTACTTC. Translation: CASSLGRGTNQEQYF.

The chain links TRBV10-2 to TRBJ2-7; D may be TRBD2 (6 bases). The CDR3 sequence is 12 residues long. Germline V gives CDR1 WSHSY, CDR2 SAAADI. The V end was cut by 5 bases, the J end by 10 bases, with 15 bases between. DNA of the CDR3: TGCGCCAGCAGTAATAGTCCCGGGACTCAGTACTTC. The encoded protein is CASSNSPGTQYF.

This rearrangement joins TRBV3-1 (or the pseudogene TRBV3-2) to TRBJ2-1; TRBD2 matches at 7 bases. This CDR3 comprises 15 residues. V shed 7 bases and J 4 bases; nucleotides not matched to a gene: 10. Germline CDR1 and CDR2: LGHDT and YNNKEL (reference sequence). The CDR3 DNA reads TGTGCCAGCACACATACTGGGGGGGTTTACAATGAGCAGTTCTTC. Protein product: CASTHTGGVYNEQFF.

About this clone: A junction boundary mismatches the germline segment, possibly from a read error. J is TRBJ2-7 and V is TRBV20-1; D unclear. The CDR3 has 11 residues. Germline V CDR1 and CDR2: DFQATT, SNEGSKA (reference sequence). CDR3 protein: CSARAGHEQYF. CDR3 nucleotides: TGCAGTGCAAGAGCCGGTCACGAGCAGTACTTC.

The V call is TRBV19, the J call TRBJ1-2; D remains ambiguous. V was cut by 1 base and J by 4 bases, with 7 bases left in between. Germline values: CDR1 LNHDA, CDR2 SQIVND (reference sequence). The CDR3 spans 13 residues. CDR3 nucleotide sequence: TGTGCCAGTAGTATAGCTCCGGGCTATGGCTACACCTTC. This encodes CASSIAPGYGYTF.

The rearrangement links TRBV3-1 (or the pseudogene TRBV3-2) to TRBJ1-3; possibly TRBD1 for D (6 bases). Germline V gene lookup returns CDR1 LGHDT and CDR2 YNNKEL (reference sequence). The CDR3 is 14 residues long. Trimming took off 6 bases at V and 4 bases at J, with 13 bases between the two ends. CDR3 in amino acids: CASRDSGAGNTIYF. The DNA for the CDR3 is TGTGCCAGCAGGGATTCAGGGGCAGGAAACACCATATATTTT.

The V gene is TRBV6-5, the J gene TRBJ2-5, with D possibly matching TRBD2 (6 bases). V dropped 7 bases and J dropped 5 bases, with 14 bases sitting between them. The CDR3 spans 13 residues. Germline assignment: CDR1 MNHEY and CDR2 SVGAGI. This chain's CDR3 is CASIPGSGETQYF. As DNA, the CDR3 is TGTGCCAGCATCCCGGGAAGCGGGGAGACCCAGTACTTC.

The V gene is TRBV28, the J gene TRBJ2-6; 7 nucleotides line up with TRBD1. The V segment lost 0 bases and the J segment 4 bases; nucleotides outside the gene matches: 12. The CDR3 totals 19 residues. CDR1 and CDR2 from the germline V gene are MDHEN and SYDVKM. The CDR3 nucleotides read TGTGCCAGCAGTTTATGGACGACAGGGTCGAGTCTGGGGGCCAACGTCCTGACTTTC. It yields the protein CASSLWTTGSSLGANVLTF.

The rearrangement joins TRBV5-5 to TRBJ2-5; the D gene is possibly TRBD1 (5 bases). The CDR3 is 15 amino acids. Germline V gives CDR1 SGHKS, CDR2 YYEKEE (reference sequence). V lost 4 bases to trimming and J lost 1 base, with 14 bases between them. This CDR3 is CASSPARTRQETQYF. The CDR3 DNA reads TGTGCCAGCAGCCCGGCGAGGACACGCCAAGAGACCCAGTACTTC.

The chain has TRBV28 and TRBJ2-3; D possibly corresponds to TRBD2 (6 bases). V was shortened by 2 bases and J by 6 bases, with 12 bases between the two germline ends. There are 14 residues in the CDR3. Germline V gives CDR1 MDHEN, CDR2 SYDVKM. CDR3 residues: CASSLRGLTDTQYF. The CDR3 DNA follows: TGTGCCAGCAGTTTACGAGGACTAACCGATACGCAGTATTTT. Based on the CDR3 plus reference TRBV28 and TRBJ2-3, the full variable domain is DVKVTQSSRYLVKRTGEKVFLECVQDMDHENMFWYRQDPGLGLRLIYFSYDVKMKEKGDIPEGYSVSREKKERFSLILESASTNQTSMYLCASSLRGLTDTQYFGPGTRLTVL.

J is TRBJ2-3 and V is TRBV27, with D maybe TRBD2 (6 bases). The V end was cut by 1 base, the J end by 2 bases, with 13 bases between. The germline V gene has CDR1 MNHEY and CDR2 SMNVEV (reference sequence). This CDR3 has 16 amino acids. This chain's CDR3 is CASSLWGGINTDTQYF. The DNA of the CDR3 is TGTGCCAGCAGTTTATGGGGCGGGATAAACACAGATACGCAGTATTTT.

V gene TRBV5-5 combines with J gene TRBJ2-4, with TRBD1 identical over 11 bases. This CDR3 spans 14 amino acids. After removal of 5 bases from V and 8 bases from J, the junction contained 6 bases not matched to a gene. Germline V gives CDR1 SGHKS, CDR2 YYEKEE (reference sequence). CDR3 DNA sequence: TGTGCCAGCAGTCAACCGGGACAGGGGGACATTCAGTACTTC. It translates to CASSQPGQGDIQYF.

The chain couples TRBV7-2 to TRBJ1-1; D is undetermined. Germline V gene data show CDR1 as SGHTA and CDR2 as FQGNSA. This CDR3 is built from 14 residues. The V gene lost 2 bases and the J gene lost 2 bases, with 9 bases spanning the gap. CDR3 nucleotides: TGTGCCAGCAGCTTAAGACAAGTAAACACTGAAGCTTTCTTT. Its translation: CASSLRQVNTEAFF.

This chain connects TRBV5-4 to TRBJ2-1; 9 bases are shared with TRBD2. Germline-derived CDR1 and CDR2 are SGHNT and YYREEE (reference sequence). V shed 4 bases and J 6 bases; nucleotides not matched to a gene: 8. This CDR3 comprises 15 residues. The chain's CDR3 is CASSPGTSTANEQFF. The CDR3 DNA follows: TGTGCCAGCAGCCCTGGGACTAGCACGGCCAATGAGCAGTTCTTC.

This sequence joins TRBV11-2 and TRBJ2-5; 7 bases match TRBD1. V lost 7 bases and J lost 4; bases outside the gene matches: 6. Germline loops: CDR1 SGHAT, CDR2 FQNNGV. CDR3 size: 13 residues. CDR3 DNA sequence: TGTGCCAGCACCCAGTACAGGGGAGAGACCCAGTACTTC. Its protein product is CASTQYRGETQYF.

This sequence joins TRBV5-1 and TRBJ2-3; 8 bases match TRBD1. The V and J ends lost 3 bases and 4 bases, in that order; junction bases with no gene match: 7. Germline V lookup: CDR1 SGHRS, CDR2 YFSETQ. CDR3 length: 15 residues. CDR3 sequence: CASSSNTGGADTQYF. As DNA, the CDR3 is TGCGCCAGCAGCTCCAACACAGGGGGAGCAGATACGCAGTATTTT.

This chain links TRBV7-6 with TRBJ2-7, with TRBD2 matching 10 bases. The CDR3 extends over 16 amino acids. CDR1 is SGHVS, CDR2 FNYEAQ, per germline. V was pared by 1 base and J by 0 bases, with 3 bases of the junction left unmatched. The CDR3 DNA follows: TGTGCCAGCAGCTTAGATCTAGCGGGAGCCTCCTACGAGCAGTACTTC. Translating gives CASSLDLAGASYEQYF.

There are a few counts of this clone. This rearrangement joins TRBV2 to TRBJ2-1; 7 bases match TRBD2. The CDR3 length is 15 residues. V was clipped by 4 bases and J by 4 bases; unmatched bases: 7. In germline, CDR1 is SNHLY, CDR2 FYNNEI. The CDR3 DNA reads TGTGCCAGCAGTGGAGGAGCGGGGATTTACAATGAGCAGTTCTTC. Residues: CASSGGAGIYNEQFF. Full variable domain (remainder filled in from reference TRBV2 and TRBJ2-1): EPEVTQTPSHQVTQMGQEVILRCVPISNHLYFYWYRQILGQKVEFLVSFYNNEISEKSEIFDDQFSVERPDGSNFTLKIRSTKLEDSAMYFCASSGGAGIYNEQFFGPGTRLTVL.

V usage is TRBV4-2 and J usage is TRBJ2-1, with 9 nucleotides matching TRBD2. Per germline, CDR1 LGHNA and CDR2 YNFKEQ. V was pared by 0 bases and J by 9 bases, with 6 bases of the junction left unmatched. The CDR3 has 15 residues. The CDR3: CASSQELAGEVEQFF. The CDR3 nucleotides are TGTGCCAGCAGCCAAGAATTAGCGGGAGAGGTTGAGCAGTTCTTC.

This rearrangement joins TRBV18 to TRBJ2-7, with D maybe TRBD1 (6 bases). Trimming took 5 bases from V and 4 from J, leaving 15 bases between them. The CDR3 spans 14 residues. Germline CDR1 reads KGHSH; CDR2 reads LQKENI. The CDR3 loop is CASSTGQPPYEQYF. CDR3 nucleotide sequence: TGTGCCAGCTCAACTGGACAGCCCCCTTACGAGCAGTACTTC.

This clone appeared a single time. The gene calls are TRBV28 and TRBJ1-5; D not certain. The CDR3 length is 19 residues. Deletions cut 4 bases from V and 0 bases from J, with 22 bases between. Germline CDR1 and CDR2: MDHEN and SYDVKM. The CDR3 sequence is CASSSNSQEGQYSNQPQHF. In nucleotides, the CDR3 is TGTGCCAGCAGTTCAAACTCCCAGGAGGGTCAGTATAGCAATCAGCCCCAGCATTTT.

V and J are TRBV5-1 and TRBJ1-1; a possible D gene is TRBD1 (5 bases). Germline-derived CDR1 and CDR2 are SGHRS and YFSETQ. V was clipped by 2 bases and J by 1 base, with 9 bases between them. The CDR3 spans 14 residues. The CDR3 nucleotides read TGCGCCAGCAGCTTTCAGCAGGGGAACACTGAAGCTTTCTTT. It encodes CASSFQQGNTEAFF. Filled out from reference TRBV5-1 and TRBJ1-1, the complete variable domain reads KAGVTQTPRYLIKTRGQQVTLSCSPISGHRSVSWYQQTPGQGLQFLFEYFSETQRNKGNFPGRFSGRQFSNSRSEMNVSTLELGDSALYLCASSFQQGNTEAFFGQGTRLTVV.

In its sample, this clone was seen once. This chain uses TRBV11-2 with TRBJ2-3; perhaps TRBD2 as D (7 bases). The germline V gene has CDR1 SGHAT and CDR2 FQNNGV. The CDR3 consists of 16 residues. The V gene lost 3 bases and the J gene lost 3 bases, with 16 bases spanning the gap. The CDR3: CASSLKAGALTDTQYF. The DNA of the CDR3 is TGTGCCAGCAGCTTGAAGGCGGGGGCGCTGACAGATACGCAGTATTTT.

The CDR3 bases are TGTGCCAGCAGCTCTCCGGACAGGGGGCGGAGGGTTTACGAGCAGTACTTC. It codes for CASSSPDRGRRVYEQYF. This sequence joins TRBV11-3 and TRBJ2-7, with 11 bases identical to TRBD1. With 4 bases clipped from V and 4 bases from J, the junction kept 12 bases outside the gene matches. The germline CDR1 and CDR2 sequences are SGHNT and YENEEA. The CDR3 sequence is 17 residues long.

This clone occurred once. The chain recombines TRBV30 with TRBJ2-2, with TRBD2 matching over 13 bases. The V gene end was trimmed by 1 base and the J gene end by 9 bases; junction bases not matched to a gene: 5. The CDR3 contains 15 residues. CDR1 and CDR2 from the germline V gene are GTSNPN and SVGIG (reference sequence). The CDR3 loop is CAWSDGTSGKRELFF. The DNA for the CDR3 is TGTGCCTGGAGTGACGGGACTAGCGGGAAGCGGGAGCTGTTTTTT.